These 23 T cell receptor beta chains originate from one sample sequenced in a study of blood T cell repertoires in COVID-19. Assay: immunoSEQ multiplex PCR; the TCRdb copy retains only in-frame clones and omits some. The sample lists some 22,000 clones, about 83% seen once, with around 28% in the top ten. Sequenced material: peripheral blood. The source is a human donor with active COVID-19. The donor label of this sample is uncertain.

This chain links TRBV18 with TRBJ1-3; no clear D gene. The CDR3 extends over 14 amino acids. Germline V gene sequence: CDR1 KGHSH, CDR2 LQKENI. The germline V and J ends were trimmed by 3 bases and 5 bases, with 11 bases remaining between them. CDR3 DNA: TGTGCCAGCTCACCTTCTCTAGCCCGAAACACCATATATTTT. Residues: CASSPSLARNTIYF.

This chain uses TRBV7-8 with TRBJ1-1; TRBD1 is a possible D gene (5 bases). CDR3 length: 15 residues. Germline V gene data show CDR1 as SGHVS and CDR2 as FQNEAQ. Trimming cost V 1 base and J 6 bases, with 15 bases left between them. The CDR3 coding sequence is TGTGCCAGCAGCTTAGGTGGCGGGGGGGGTCCTGAAGCTTTCTTT. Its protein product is CASSLGGGGGPEAFF.

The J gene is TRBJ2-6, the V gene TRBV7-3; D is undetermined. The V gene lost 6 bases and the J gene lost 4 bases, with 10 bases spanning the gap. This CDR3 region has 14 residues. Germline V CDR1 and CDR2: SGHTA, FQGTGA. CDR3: CASRVGSGANVLTF. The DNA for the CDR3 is TGTGCCAGCAGGGTGGGCTCCGGGGCCAACGTCCTGACTTTC.

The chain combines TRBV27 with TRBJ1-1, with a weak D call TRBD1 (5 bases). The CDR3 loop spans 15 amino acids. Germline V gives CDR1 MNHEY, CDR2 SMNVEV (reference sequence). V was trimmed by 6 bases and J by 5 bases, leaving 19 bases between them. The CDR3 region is CASSPFNSGATEAFF. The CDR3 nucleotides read TGTGCCAGCAGCCCCTTTAATAGCGGGGCGACTGAAGCTTTCTTT.

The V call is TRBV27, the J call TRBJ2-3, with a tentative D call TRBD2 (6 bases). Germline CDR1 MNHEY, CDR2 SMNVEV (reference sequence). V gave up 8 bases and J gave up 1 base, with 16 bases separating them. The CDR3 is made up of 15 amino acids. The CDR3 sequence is CASVRGGPGTDTQYF. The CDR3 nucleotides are TGTGCCAGCGTTCGGGGAGGACCGGGCACAGATACGCAGTATTTT.

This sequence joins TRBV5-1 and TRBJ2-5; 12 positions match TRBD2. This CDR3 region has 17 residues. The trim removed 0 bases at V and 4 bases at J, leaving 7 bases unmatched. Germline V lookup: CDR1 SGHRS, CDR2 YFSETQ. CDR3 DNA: TGCGCCAGCAGCTTGGGGACTAGCGGGGTCCCCTTAGAGACCCAGTACTTC. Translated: CASSLGTSGVPLETQYF.

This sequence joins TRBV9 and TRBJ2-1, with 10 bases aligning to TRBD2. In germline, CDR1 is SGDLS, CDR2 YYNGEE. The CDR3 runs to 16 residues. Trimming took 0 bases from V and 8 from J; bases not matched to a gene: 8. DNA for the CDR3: TGTGCCAGCAGCGTAGGGAACAGCGGGGGGGGCGATGAGCAGTTCTTC. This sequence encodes CASSVGNSGGGDEQFF. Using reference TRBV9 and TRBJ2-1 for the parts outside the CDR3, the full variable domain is DSGVTQTPKHLITATGQRVTLRCSPRSGDLSVYWYQQSLDQGLQFLIQYYNGEERAKGNILERFSAQQFPDLHSELNLSSLELGDSALYFCASSVGNSGGGDEQFFGPGTRLTVL.

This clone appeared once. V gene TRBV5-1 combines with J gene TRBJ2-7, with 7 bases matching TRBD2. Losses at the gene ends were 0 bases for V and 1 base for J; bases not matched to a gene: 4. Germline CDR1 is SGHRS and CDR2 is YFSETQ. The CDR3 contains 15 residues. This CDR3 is CASSLVSSGSYEQYF. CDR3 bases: TGCGCCAGCAGCTTGGTGTCTAGCGGTTCCTACGAGCAGTACTTC.

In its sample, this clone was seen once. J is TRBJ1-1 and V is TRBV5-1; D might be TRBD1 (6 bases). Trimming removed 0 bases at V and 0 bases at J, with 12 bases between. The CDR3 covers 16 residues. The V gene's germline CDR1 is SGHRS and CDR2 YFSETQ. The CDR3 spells CASSLGLTGLNTEAFF. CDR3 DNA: TGCGCCAGCAGCTTGGGCCTGACAGGTCTGAACACTGAAGCTTTCTTT.

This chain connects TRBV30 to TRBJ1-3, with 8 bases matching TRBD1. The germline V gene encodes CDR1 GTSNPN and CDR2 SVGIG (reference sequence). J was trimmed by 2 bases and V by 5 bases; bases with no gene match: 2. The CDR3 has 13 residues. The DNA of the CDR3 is TGTGCCTGGGACAGGGGAGCTGGAAACACCATATATTTT. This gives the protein CAWDRGAGNTIYF.

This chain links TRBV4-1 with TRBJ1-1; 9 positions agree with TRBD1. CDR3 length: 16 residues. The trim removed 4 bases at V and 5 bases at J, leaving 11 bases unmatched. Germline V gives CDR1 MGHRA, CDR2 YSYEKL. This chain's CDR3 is CASSRTDRGIRTEAFF. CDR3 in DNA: TGCGCCAGCAGCCGAACTGACAGGGGGATCCGAACTGAAGCTTTCTTT.

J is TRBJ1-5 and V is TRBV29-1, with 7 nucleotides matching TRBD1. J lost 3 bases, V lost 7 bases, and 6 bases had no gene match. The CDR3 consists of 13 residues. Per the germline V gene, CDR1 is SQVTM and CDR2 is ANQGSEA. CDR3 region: CSGQTGINQPQHF. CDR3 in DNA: TGCAGCGGTCAGACAGGGATCAATCAGCCCCAGCATTTT. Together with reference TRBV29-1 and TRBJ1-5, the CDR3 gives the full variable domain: SAVISQKPSRDICQRGTSLTIQCQVDSQVTMMFWYRQQPGQSLTLIATANQGSEATYESGFVIDKFPISRPNLTFSTLTVSNMSPEDSSIYLCSGQTGINQPQHFGDGTRLSIL.

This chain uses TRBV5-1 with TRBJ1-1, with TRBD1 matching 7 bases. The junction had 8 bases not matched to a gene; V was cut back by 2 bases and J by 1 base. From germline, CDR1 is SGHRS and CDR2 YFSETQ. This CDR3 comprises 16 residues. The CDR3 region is CASSLGIGQENTEAFF. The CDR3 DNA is TGCGCCAGCAGCTTAGGGATCGGACAGGAGAACACTGAAGCTTTCTTT.

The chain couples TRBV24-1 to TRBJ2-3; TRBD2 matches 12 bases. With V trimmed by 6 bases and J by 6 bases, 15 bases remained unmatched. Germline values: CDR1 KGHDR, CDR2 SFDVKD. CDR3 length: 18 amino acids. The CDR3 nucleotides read TGTGCCACCAGTACCTCTACGAGACCTAGCGGGGGGGCGGATACGCAGTATTTT. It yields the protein CATSTSTRPSGGADTQYF.

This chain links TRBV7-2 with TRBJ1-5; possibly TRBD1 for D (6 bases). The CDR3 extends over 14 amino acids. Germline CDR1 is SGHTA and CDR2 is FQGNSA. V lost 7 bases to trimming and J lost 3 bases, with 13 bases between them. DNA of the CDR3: TGTGCCAGCAACCTAGGGGGAATCAATCAGCCCCAGCATTTT. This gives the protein CASNLGGINQPQHF.

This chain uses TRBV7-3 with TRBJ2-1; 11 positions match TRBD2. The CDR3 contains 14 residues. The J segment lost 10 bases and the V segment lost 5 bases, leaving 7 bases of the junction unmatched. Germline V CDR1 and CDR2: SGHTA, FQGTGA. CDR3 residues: CASSETSGSGEQFF. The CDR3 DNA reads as TGTGCCAGCAGCGAAACTAGCGGGAGTGGAGAGCAGTTCTTC.

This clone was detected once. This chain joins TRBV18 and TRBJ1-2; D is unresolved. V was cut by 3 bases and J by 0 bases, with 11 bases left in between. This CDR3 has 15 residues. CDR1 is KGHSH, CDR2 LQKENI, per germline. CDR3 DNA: TGTGCCAGCTCACCGGTCCGGGAAGCTAACTATGGCTACACCTTC. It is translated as CASSPVREANYGYTF.

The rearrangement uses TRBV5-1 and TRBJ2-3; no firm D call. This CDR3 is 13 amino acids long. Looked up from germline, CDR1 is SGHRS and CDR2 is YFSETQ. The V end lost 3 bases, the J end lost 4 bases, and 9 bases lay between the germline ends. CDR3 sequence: CASSSFGADTQYF. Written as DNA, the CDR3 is TGCGCCAGCAGCTCCTTCGGAGCAGATACGCAGTATTTT.

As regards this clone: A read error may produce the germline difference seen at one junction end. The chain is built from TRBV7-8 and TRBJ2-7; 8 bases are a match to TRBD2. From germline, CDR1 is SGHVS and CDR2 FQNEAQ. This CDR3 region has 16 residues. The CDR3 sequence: CASRLGRGGRTYEQYF. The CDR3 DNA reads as TGTGCCAGCAGGTTAGGCCGGGGCGGGAGGACCTACGAGCAGTACTTC.

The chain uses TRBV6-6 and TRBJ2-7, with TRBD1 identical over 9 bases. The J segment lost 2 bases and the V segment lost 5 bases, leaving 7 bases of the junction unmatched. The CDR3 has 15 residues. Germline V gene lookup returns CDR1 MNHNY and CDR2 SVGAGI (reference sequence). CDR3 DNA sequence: TGTGCCAGCAGTCTTACCGGGACAGGGACCTACGAGCAGTACTTC. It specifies CASSLTGTGTYEQYF.

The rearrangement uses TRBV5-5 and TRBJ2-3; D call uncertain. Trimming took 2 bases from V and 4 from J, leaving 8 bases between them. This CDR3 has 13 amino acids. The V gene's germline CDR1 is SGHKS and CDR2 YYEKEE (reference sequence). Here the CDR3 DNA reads TGTGCCAGCAGCTTTACAGTTCCAGATACGCAGTATTTT. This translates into CASSFTVPDTQYF. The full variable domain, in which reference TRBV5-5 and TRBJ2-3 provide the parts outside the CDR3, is DAGVTQSPTHLIKTRGQQVTLRCSPISGHKSVSWYQQVLGQGPQFIFQYYEKEERGRGNFPDRFSARQFPNYSSELNVNALLLGDSALYLCASSFTVPDTQYFGPGTRLTVL.

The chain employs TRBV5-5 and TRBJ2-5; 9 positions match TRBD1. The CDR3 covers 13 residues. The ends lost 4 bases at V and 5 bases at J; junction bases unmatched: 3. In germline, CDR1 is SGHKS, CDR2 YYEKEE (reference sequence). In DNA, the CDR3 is TGTGCCAGCAGCGTTGGACAGGGGGAGACCCAGTACTTC. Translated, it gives CASSVGQGETQYF. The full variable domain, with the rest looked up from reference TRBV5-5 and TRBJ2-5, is DAGVTQSPTHLIKTRGQQVTLRCSPISGHKSVSWYQQVLGQGPQFIFQYYEKEERGRGNFPDRFSARQFPNYSSELNVNALLLGDSALYLCASSVGQGETQYFGPGTRLLVL.

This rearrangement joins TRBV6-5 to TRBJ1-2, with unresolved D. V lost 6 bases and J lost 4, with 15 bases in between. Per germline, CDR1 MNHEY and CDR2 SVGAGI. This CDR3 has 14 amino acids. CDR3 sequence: CASRGPTASYGYTF. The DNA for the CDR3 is TGTGCCAGCAGGGGCCCGACGGCAAGCTATGGCTACACCTTC.